This T cell receptor beta chain appears in the sequencing data of a study of T cells in localized non-small cell lung cancer. General study results and limits: Peak T cell clonality was found in uninvolved adjacent lung, exceeding tumor.

Sequencing used immunoSEQ multiplex PCR; TCRdb keeps in-frame clones, though not all of them. The profile covers roughly 1,500 clones, with just over 35% appearing a single time and 7.1% taken by the ten largest. This clone occurred once. Its matching antigen is unknown. The sample here was lung tumor tissue, taken before any cancer treatment. The sequence was collected from a female donor older than 55 with stage I lung adenocarcinoma.

The CDR3 is CAVGQGWVTDTQYF. CDR3 DNA: TGTGCAGTCGGACAGGGATGGGTCACAGATACGCAGTATTTT. The rearrangement joins TRBV30 to TRBJ2-3; 8 bases fit TRBD1. This CDR3 is 14 amino acids long. From germline, CDR1 is GTSNPN and CDR2 SVGIG (reference sequence).